This T cell receptor (beta chain) is drawn from a study of cytomegalovirus exposure and HLA in healthy donors. This PCR relied on a set of 60 Vbeta primers and 13 Jbeta primers. TCRdb keeps only in-frame clones here, not all; method: immunoSEQ multiplex PCR. The sample consists of around 120,000 clones, about 80% of them appearing once. The CDR3 runs to 18 residues. Per germline, CDR1 SGHNT and CDR2 YENEEA. Trimming cost V 3 bases and J 2 bases; bases outside gene matches: 6. V and J are TRBV11-3 and TRBJ2-1; TRBD2 matches at 14 bases. Sequencing was done on a sample of PBMCs. The sequence derives from a female donor in good health and CMV-seropositive. CDR3 residues: CASSLAPGLAGAYNEQFF. CDR3 bases: TGTGCCAGCAGCTTGGCCCCGGGACTAGCGGGGGCCTACAATGAGCAGTTCTTC.